This T cell receptor (beta chain) stems from a study of blood T cell repertoires in COVID-19. The protocol was immunoSEQ multiplex PCR, while the TCRdb copy is restricted to in-frame clones and leaves out a portion. The sample has approximately 180,000 clones, more than 75% seen once; the top ten hold 15% to 20%. V gave up 5 bases and J gave up 5 bases, with 15 bases separating them. CDR3 length: 14 residues. Germline lookup yields CDR1 SEHNR and CDR2 FQNEAQ (reference sequence). The clonotype originates from a person aged 65 to 85 with COVID-19, enrolled during active disease. Sequencing was done on a sample of peripheral blood. The chain is built from TRBV7-9 and TRBJ2-5, with a tentative D call TRBD2 (6 bases). CDR3 region: CASSPQWGVETQYF. CDR3 DNA: TGTGCCAGCAGCCCCCAGTGGGGGGTTGAGACCCAGTACTTC.